This TCR beta chain was identified during a study of blood T cell repertoires in COVID-19. About the study: The United States, Italy and Spain provided the acute and convalescent COVID-19 samples. PBMCs, B-cell-depleted T cells, or T cells were the source of the cDNA or gDNA that made up the material.

In the authors' methods: Reference gene primer amplification yielded estimated nucleated cell counts. Sequencing was performed with immunoSEQ multiplex PCR; in TCRdb, only in-frame clones are kept and a portion is missing. The DNA gave D and trimming, while V, J and clone size come from that table. The sample carries more than 55,000 clones, 80% to 90% recorded once. This CDR3 comprises 18 residues. After removal of 0 bases from V and 2 bases from J, the junction contained 6 bases not matched to a gene. The germline CDR1 and CDR2 sequences are LGHNA and YNFKEQ. V usage is TRBV4-2 and J usage is TRBJ2-2, with 10 nucleotides matching TRBD2. Material: peripheral blood. This sequence originates from a woman older than 75 with acute or convalescent COVID-19. The CDR3 loop is CASSQESLAGANTGELFF. The CDR3 coding sequence is TGTGCCAGCAGCCAAGAAAGCCTAGCGGGGGCCAACACCGGGGAGCTGTTTTTT.